This T cell receptor beta chain is from a study of T-cell reconstitution after alpha-beta-depleted transplantation in children. V trimming: 5 bases; J trimming: 3 bases; junction bases outside the gene matches: 8. Germline V gene data show CDR1 as MRHNA and CDR2 as SNTAGT. The CDR3 has 16 residues. This clonotype was seen only a few times. A TCRbeta library incorporating unique molecular identifiers was prepared. TCRdb processed the PCR reads anew with MiXCR; each CDR3 protein has one entry. This sample has a few hundred thousand distinct CDR3 sequences; approximately 9.8% occur once, and the top ten carry roughly a tenth.

The V call is TRBV6-4, the J call TRBJ2-3; 10 bases fit TRBD2. Source: PBMCs from the stem cell graft donor, taken from the stem cell graft. The receptor was derived from a human donor who donated a stem cell graft to a child with SCID. For the CDR3, the DNA is TGTGCCAGCAGTAGAGAAACTAGCGGGGCTACAGATACGCAGTATTTT. Translation: CASSRETSGATDTQYF.